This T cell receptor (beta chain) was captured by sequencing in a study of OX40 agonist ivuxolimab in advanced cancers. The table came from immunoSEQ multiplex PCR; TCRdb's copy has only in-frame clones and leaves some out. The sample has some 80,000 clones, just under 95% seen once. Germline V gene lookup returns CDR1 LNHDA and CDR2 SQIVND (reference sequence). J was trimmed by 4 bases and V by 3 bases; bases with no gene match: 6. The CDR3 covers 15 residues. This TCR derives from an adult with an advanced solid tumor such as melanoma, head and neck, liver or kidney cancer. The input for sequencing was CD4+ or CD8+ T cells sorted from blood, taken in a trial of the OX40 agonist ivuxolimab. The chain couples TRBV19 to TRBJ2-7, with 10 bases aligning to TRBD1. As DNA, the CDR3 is TGTGCCAGTAGTATTCAGATGGGACAGGGGTACGAGCAGTACTTC. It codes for CASSIQMGQGYEQYF.